The 29 T cell receptor beta chains listed next were all sequenced from one sample in a study of blood T cells in healthy people across ages. A sample-barcoded 5' primer and a J-beta primer mix were used in a second PCR of roughly 6 to 11 cycles. Each CDR3 protein gets one entry after TCRdb re-called the 5' RACE reads with MiXCR. Here the sample spans fewer than 900,000 distinct CDR3 sequences, approximately 43% being singletons. Source material: blood. The receptors come from a woman aged 55-70 years in good health.

Only a few counts were recorded for this clonotype. V gene TRBV3-1 combines with J gene TRBJ1-4; unclear D gene. Trimming took off 1 base at V and 7 bases at J, with 10 bases between the two ends. The germline CDR1 and CDR2 sequences are LGHDT and YNNKEL (reference sequence). There are 14 residues in the CDR3. DNA of the CDR3: TGTGCCAGCAGCCAAGTCACGGCATCTGAAAAACTGTTTTTT. As protein: CASSQVTASEKLFF.

The sample holds one count of this clonotype. Here the CDR3 DNA reads TGTGCCAGCAGCGTCTCCAGGGGAAATAACTATGGCTACACCTTC. Amino acid sequence: CASSVSRGNNYGYTF. The chain combines TRBV9 with TRBJ1-2, with D possibly being TRBD1 (6 bases). Germline values: CDR1 SGDLS, CDR2 YYNGEE. The ends were cut back, 2 bases at V and 1 base at J, with 12 bases in the middle. This CDR3 is 15 amino acids long.

This chain joins TRBV6-2 or TRBV6-3 and TRBJ2-1; 13 nucleotides line up with TRBD2. CDR1 is MNHEY and CDR2 is SVGEGT in the germline V gene. The ends lost 5 bases at V and 8 bases at J; junction bases unmatched: 6. The CDR3 totals 15 residues. CDR3 sequence (DNA): TGTGCCAGCAGTCCTGGGACTAGCGGGACCCATGAGCAGTTCTTC. This translates into CASSPGTSGTHEQFF.

The rearrangement links TRBV5-1 to TRBJ2-5, with 14 nucleotides matching TRBD2. V was clipped by 4 bases and J by 11 bases; unmatched bases: 13. The CDR3 is made up of 16 amino acids. In germline, CDR1 is SGHRS, CDR2 YFSETQ. CDR3 nucleotide sequence: TGCGCCAGCAGCAAAGGGACTAGCGGGGGACACAATGAGCAGTACTTC. As protein: CASSKGTSGGHNEQYF. Together with reference TRBV5-1 and TRBJ2-5, the CDR3 gives the full variable domain: KAGVTQTPRYLIKTRGQQVTLSCSPISGHRSVSWYQQTPGQGLQFLFEYFSETQRNKGNFPGRFSGRQFSNSRSEMNVSTLELGDSALYLCASSKGTSGGHNEQYFGPGTRLLVL.

This clonotype has a handful of counts. The chain combines TRBV6-2 or TRBV6-3 with TRBJ1-5; D unresolved. This CDR3 is built from 13 residues. Trimming took off 4 bases at V and 3 bases at J, with 7 bases between the two ends. The V gene's germline CDR1 is MNHEY and CDR2 SVGEGT. DNA of the CDR3: TGTGCCAGCAGTTCTGGACTCAATCAGCCCCAGCATTTT. Its protein product is CASSSGLNQPQHF.

This clonotype has a handful of counts. V and J are TRBV2 and TRBJ2-7; 9 bases line up with TRBD1. Trimming cost V 6 bases and J 6 bases; bases outside gene matches: 12. The CDR3 consists of 15 residues. CDR1 and CDR2 from the germline V gene are SNHLY and FYNNEI. The CDR3 sequence is CASSDTGQGVGEQYF. The CDR3, as DNA: TGTGCCAGCAGCGACACGGGACAGGGTGTGGGCGAGCAGTACTTC.

This chain connects TRBV7-3 to TRBJ2-3, with D perhaps assigned TRBD1 or TRBD2 (5 bases each). Trimming removed 1 base at V and 6 bases at J, with 11 bases between. The CDR3 contains 14 residues. Germline V gene lookup returns CDR1 SGHTA and CDR2 FQGTGA. The DNA for the CDR3 is TGTGCCAGCAGCTTAAAACTAGGGGTGGATACGCAGTATTTT. This codes for CASSLKLGVDTQYF. Complete variable domain (other parts from reference TRBV7-3 and TRBJ2-3): GAGVSQTPSNKVTEKGKYVELRCDPISGHTALYWYRQSLGQGPEFLIYFQGTGAADDSGLPNDRFFAVRPEGSVSTLKIQRTERGDSAVYLCASSLKLGVDTQYFGPGTRLTVL.

In regard to this clonotype: A much bigger clone sits one base away, suggesting this may be a read error. This chain links TRBV5-5 with TRBJ1-5; D ambiguous. CDR1 and CDR2 from the germline V gene are SGHKS and YYEKEE (reference sequence). The CDR3 loop spans 14 amino acids. The CDR3: CASSPPGDSQPLHF. In DNA, the CDR3 is TGTGCCAGCAGTCCGCCCGGGGATTCTCAGCCCCTGCATTTT.

With regard to this clonotype: Being one base from a much bigger clone, this may be a read error. The V and J genes are TRBV10-3 and TRBJ2-7, with a tentative D call TRBD2 (6 bases). Germline assignment: CDR1 ENHRY and CDR2 SYGVKD. V lost 6 bases, J lost 7 bases, and 19 bases lay in between. This CDR3 is built from 14 residues. The CDR3, as DNA: TGTGCCATCAGCGCTGCGGGACCAAACAATGAGCAGTACTTC. Translating it yields CAISAAGPNNEQYF.

The rearrangement links TRBV20-1 to TRBJ1-5; D perhaps matches TRBD1 (5 bases). Germline V lookup: CDR1 DFQATT, CDR2 SNEGSKA (reference sequence). The CDR3 spans 14 residues. V was shortened by 3 bases and J by 4 bases, with 13 bases between the two germline ends. CDR3 DNA sequence: TGCAGTGCTAGCAAGGGGCCCCCAAATCAGCCCCAGCATTTT. As protein: CSASKGPPNQPQHF.

The rearrangement uses TRBV20-1 and TRBJ2-5; D tentatively reads TRBD1 or TRBD2 (5 bases each). Trimming removed 6 bases from V and 0 bases from J, with 20 bases in between. The CDR3 spans 16 residues. CDR1 is DFQATT and CDR2 is SNEGSKA in the germline V gene (reference sequence). The CDR3 nucleotides read TGCAGTGCACGGGGCCAGCCCGACGTCCACCAAGAGACCCAGTACTTC. Protein sequence: CSARGQPDVHQETQYF.

This clonotype was seen a handful of times. CDR3 nucleotides: TGCAGTGCTAGGGGGACTAGCGAGGGCAATGAGCAGTTCTTC. This gives the protein CSARGTSEGNEQFF. This chain uses TRBV20-1 with TRBJ2-1; TRBD2 matches 10 bases. Trimming removed 3 bases from V and 6 bases from J; junction bases left unmatched: 5. Germline lookup yields CDR1 DFQATT and CDR2 SNEGSKA (reference sequence). The CDR3 is made up of 14 amino acids.

The chain carries TRBV3-1 and TRBJ2-7, with D possibly being TRBD2 (6 bases). Germline V CDR1 and CDR2: LGHDT, YNNKEL (reference sequence). This CDR3 region has 15 residues. V was trimmed by 3 bases and J by 3 bases, leaving 15 bases between them. The CDR3 sequence is CASSHQPEGLYEQYF. DNA of the CDR3: TGTGCCAGCAGCCACCAACCGGAGGGTCTCTACGAGCAGTACTTC.

The J gene is TRBJ1-5, the V gene TRBV5-1; D is ambiguous. The V end was cut by 0 bases, the J end by 9 bases, with 16 bases between. Per the germline V gene, CDR1 is SGHRS and CDR2 is YFSETQ. CDR3 length: 15 residues. Written as DNA, the CDR3 is TGCGCCAGCAGCTTGGGCGGCGGGCGTGGAGGGCCCCAGCATTTT. It is translated as CASSLGGGRGGPQHF.

V gene TRBV7-3 combines with J gene TRBJ2-5; TRBD2 agrees at 11 bases. V trimming: 7 bases; J trimming: 2 bases; junction bases outside the gene matches: 6. The CDR3 is 15 amino acids. The germline CDR1 and CDR2 sequences are SGHTA and FQGTGA. This CDR3 is CASTLAGGEQETQYF. CDR3 DNA sequence: TGTGCCAGCACGCTAGCGGGGGGCGAACAAGAGACCCAGTACTTC.

The chain couples TRBV10-1 to TRBJ2-1; 9 nucleotides align to TRBD2. Germline assignment: CDR1 WNHNN and CDR2 SYGVQD (reference sequence). Trimming removed 0 bases from V and 6 bases from J; junction bases left unmatched: 9. CDR3 length: 17 amino acids. CDR3 sequence reads: CASSESIGLAGSNEQFF. DNA of the CDR3: TGCGCCAGCAGTGAGTCGATCGGTCTAGCGGGGAGCAATGAGCAGTTCTTC.

The chain recombines TRBV12-3 or TRBV12-4 with TRBJ1-1; no definite D call. Deletions cut 6 bases from V and 0 bases from J, with 8 bases between. The CDR3 consists of 13 residues. In nucleotides, the CDR3 is TGTGCCAGCAGCCTCCACTTGAACACTGAAGCTTTCTTT. Translating gives CASSLHLNTEAFF.

The chain uses TRBV16 and TRBJ1-2; D gene unclear. The V end was cut by 5 bases, the J end by 0 bases, with 16 bases between. The CDR3 runs to 16 residues. Germline loops: CDR1 KGHSY, CDR2 FQNENV. The CDR3 here is CASSTTWVVANYGYTF. The DNA for the CDR3 is TGTGCCAGCAGCACAACCTGGGTCGTGGCTAACTATGGCTACACCTTC. Using reference TRBV16 and TRBJ1-2 for the parts outside the CDR3, the full variable domain is GEEVAQTPKHLVRGEGQKAKLYCAPIKGHSYVFWYQQVLKNEFKFLISFQNENVFDETGMPKERFSAKCLPNSPCSLEIQATKLEDSAVYFCASSTTWVVANYGYTFGSGTRLTVV.

This clonotype was seen more than once but under ten times. The rearrangement joins TRBV7-3 to TRBJ2-1, with D possibly TRBD1 on 6 matching bases. V gave up 5 bases and J gave up 1 base, with 15 bases separating them. CDR1 SGHTA and CDR2 FQGTGA come from the germline V gene. The CDR3 covers 16 residues. CDR3 sequence (DNA): TGTGCCAGCAGCCCCCGGGCAGGGGATTCCTACAATGAGCAGTTCTTC. Amino acids: CASSPRAGDSYNEQFF.

This sequence joins TRBV20-1 and TRBJ1-2; D uncertain. The CDR3 sequence is 13 residues long. Germline assignment: CDR1 DFQATT and CDR2 SNEGSKA (reference sequence). V was cut by 1 base and J by 2 bases, with 8 bases left in between. CDR3 loop: CSARVVGNYGYTF. The CDR3 region has the DNA TGCAGTGCTAGAGTGGTAGGGAACTATGGCTACACCTTC.

The rearrangement joins TRBV7-9 to TRBJ1-4; weak D call: TRBD1 (5 bases). This CDR3 has 14 residues. Germline lookup yields CDR1 SEHNR and CDR2 FQNEAQ (reference sequence). The V end was cut by 7 bases, the J end by 4 bases, with 13 bases between. Here the CDR3 DNA reads TGTGCCAGCACTACCACAGGAAATAATGAAAAACTGTTTTTT. Translating gives CASTTTGNNEKLFF.

About this clonotype: Germline is not matched at one junction end, which may reflect a read error. V and J are TRBV9 and TRBJ2-1; TRBD2 is a possible D gene (5 bases). The germline V gene has CDR1 SGDLS and CDR2 YYNGEE. The CDR3 contains 13 residues. The CDR3 DNA follows: TGCGCCAGCAGCGGAGTGCCGAGGAATGAGCAGTTCTTC. It codes for CASSGVPRNEQFF.

This clonotype was counted between two and nine times. The J gene is TRBJ1-2, the V gene TRBV5-5, with a tentative D call TRBD1 (6 bases). Deletions cut 4 bases from V and 0 bases from J, with 13 bases between. Germline assignment: CDR1 SGHKS and CDR2 YYEKEE (reference sequence). This CDR3 is 15 amino acids long. CDR3 loop: CASSPSGATNYGYTF. The CDR3 DNA follows: TGTGCCAGCAGCCCTTCGGGGGCGACTAACTATGGCTACACCTTC.

This clonotype appeared many times. CDR3 protein: CSVHSFGETYGYTF. The CDR3 coding sequence is TGCAGCGTTCATTCTTTCGGGGAGACCTATGGCTACACCTTC. The V and J genes are TRBV29-1 and TRBJ1-2, with no clear D. In germline, CDR1 is SQVTM, CDR2 ANQGSEA. The V and J ends lost 5 bases and 4 bases respectively, with 17 bases between them. This CDR3 is 14 amino acids long.

This chain joins TRBV11-2 and TRBJ1-5; D is unclear. CDR1 is SGHAT and CDR2 is FQNNGV in the germline V gene. The V and J ends lost 2 bases and 2 bases respectively, with 7 bases between them. This CDR3 region has 14 residues. CDR3 nucleotides: TGTGCCAGCAGCTTATGGGGTGGCAATCAGCCCCAGCATTTT. It specifies CASSLWGGNQPQHF.

The rearrangement joins TRBV20-1 to TRBJ1-6; D is uncertain. Germline CDR1 DFQATT, CDR2 SNEGSKA (reference sequence). The CDR3 is 13 amino acids. Trimming removed 3 bases from V and 9 bases from J, with 12 bases in between. The CDR3 DNA sequence: TGCAGTGCTAGTCGGGAACGAGGTTCACCCCTCCACTTT. Amino acid sequence: CSASRERGSPLHF.

The chain recombines TRBV5-1 with TRBJ2-2; D remains ambiguous. The V gene lost 1 base and the J gene lost 3 bases, with 13 bases spanning the gap. Germline V lookup: CDR1 SGHRS, CDR2 YFSETQ. The CDR3 consists of 16 residues. Here the CDR3 DNA reads TGCGCCAGCAGCTTGATGGCAGGCTGGGACACCGGGGAGCTGTTTTTT. It translates to CASSLMAGWDTGELFF.

The chain recombines TRBV4-3 with TRBJ2-1, with 8 nucleotides matching TRBD2. CDR1 and CDR2 from the germline V gene are LGHNA and YSLEER. Unmatched junction bases numbered 3, after V lost 0 bases and J lost 5 bases. This CDR3 has 15 amino acids. CDR3 bases: TGCGCCAGCAGCCAAGATACAGCGGGAGACAATGAGCAGTTCTTC. This codes for CASSQDTAGDNEQFF.

The chain couples TRBV28 to TRBJ1-2; 8 positions match TRBD1. Unmatched junction bases numbered 8, after V lost 6 bases and J lost 8 bases. This CDR3 is built from 13 residues. The germline V gene has CDR1 MDHEN and CDR2 SYDVKM. CDR3 region: CASRLQGADGYTF. In DNA, the CDR3 is TGTGCCAGCAGACTGCAGGGGGCCGACGGCTACACCTTC.